This entry lists 17 T cell receptor beta chains sequenced from one sample in a study of glioma-infiltrating T cells. Amplification of TCR alpha and beta CDR3 regions from RNA used iRepertoire nested multiplex PCR. TCRdb called the multiplex PCR reads again in MiXCR, with one record for every CDR3 protein. The sample holds around 150,000 distinct CDR3 sequences, 39% seen once. The sample was glioma tissue, nonneoplastic brain tissue, or PBMCs (not recorded which). All receptors come from a human donor with low-grade glioma or glioblastoma, undergoing nonglioma brain surgery, or in good health (not recorded which).

The CDR3: CASQPGDRGYTF. The CDR3 DNA sequence: TGTGCCAGCCAACCAGGGGATCGAGGCTACACCTTC. The chain uses TRBV6-5 and TRBJ1-2; tentative D call: TRBD1 (6 bases). The CDR3 runs to 12 residues. V shed 8 bases and J shed 8 bases, with 15 bases lying between them. Germline CDR1 and CDR2: MNHEY and SVGAGI.

This clonotype was recorded a few times. This chain connects TRBV18 to TRBJ1-2; possible D gene TRBD1, 6 bases. The CDR3 length is 14 residues. Looked up from germline, CDR1 is KGHSH and CDR2 is LQKENI. V lost 2 bases, J lost 6 bases, and 13 bases lay in between. CDR3 sequence: CASSPGTAGDGYTF. The DNA of the CDR3 is TGTGCCAGCTCACCAGGGACGGCAGGGGATGGCTACACCTTC. The whole variable domain, remainder taken from reference TRBV18 and TRBJ1-2, is NAGVMQNPRHLVRRRGQEARLRCSPMKGHSHVYWYRQLPEEGLKFMVYLQKENIIDESGMPKERFSAEFPKEGPSILRIQQVVRGDSAAYFCASSPGTAGDGYTFGSGTRLTVV.

With respect to this clonotype: The junction shows a germline mismatch at one end, possibly a read error. The gene calls are TRBV6-1 and TRBJ1-5; TRBD1 matches at 9 bases. Germline V gene lookup returns CDR1 MNHNS and CDR2 SASEGT. This CDR3 is 14 amino acids long. The CDR3 loop is CASRRTGDNQRQHF. CDR3 DNA: TGTGCCAGCAGACGGACAGGGGACAACCAGCGCCAGCATTTT.

This clonotype was picked up a small number of times. The V and J genes are TRBV7-9 and TRBJ1-4; D is perhaps TRBD1 (6 bases). Trimming removed 0 bases at V and 7 bases at J, with 12 bases between. Germline assignment: CDR1 SEHNR and CDR2 FQNEAQ (reference sequence). This CDR3 region has 15 residues. CDR3 nucleotide sequence: TGTGCCAGCAGCTTAGCGGAGGGAGGGGGTGAAAAACTGTTTTTT. It codes for CASSLAEGGGEKLFF.

This clonotype has just a few counts. The rearrangement joins TRBV7-2 to TRBJ2-7; no reliable D call. Germline V gene sequence: CDR1 SGHTA, CDR2 FQGNSA. CDR3 length: 14 residues. Trimming took off 0 bases at V and 3 bases at J, with 9 bases between the two ends. The DNA for the CDR3 is TGTGCCAGCAGCTTAGCGGGGTTTCTCTACGAGCAGTACTTC. It yields the protein CASSLAGFLYEQYF. The entire variable domain, with the rest obtained from reference TRBV7-2 and TRBJ2-7, is as follows: GAGVSQSPSNKVTEKGKDVELRCDPISGHTALYWYRQSLGQGLEFLIYFQGNSAPDKSGLPSDRFSAERTGGSVSTLTIQRTQQEDSAVYLCASSLAGFLYEQYFGPGTRLTVT.

This clonotype was seen a handful of times. The V call is TRBV3-1, the J call TRBJ2-5; D ambiguous. V lost 8 bases and J 2 bases, leaving 12 bases between the germline ends. CDR1 is LGHDT, CDR2 YNNKEL, per germline (reference sequence). The CDR3 totals 13 residues. The CDR3 bases are TGTGCCAGCGCCGGACCGGATCAAGAGACCCAGTACTTC. This encodes CASAGPDQETQYF.

This clonotype was detected only a few times. This chain connects TRBV28 to TRBJ2-7, with 8 positions matching TRBD1. The CDR3 totals 14 residues. Germline CDR1 MDHEN, CDR2 SYDVKM. V gave up 5 bases and J gave up 2 bases; unmatched junction bases: 5. The CDR3 region is CASSPGQEPYEQYF. For the CDR3, the DNA is TGTGCCAGCAGTCCGGGACAGGAGCCCTACGAGCAGTACTTC. The full variable domain, rest sourced from reference TRBV28 and TRBJ2-7, is DVKVTQSSRYLVKRTGEKVFLECVQDMDHENMFWYRQDPGLGLRLIYFSYDVKMKEKGDIPEGYSVSREKKERFSLILESASTNQTSMYLCASSPGQEPYEQYFGPGTRLTVT.

The rearrangement links TRBV11-2 to TRBJ2-7; no clear D gene. Trimming removed 5 bases at V and 7 bases at J, with 12 bases between. This CDR3 contains 12 residues. Germline CDR1 reads SGHAT; CDR2 reads FQNNGV. Written as DNA, the CDR3 is TGTGCCAGCAGCCCCAACCCACTGGAGCAGTACTTC. This gives the protein CASSPNPLEQYF.

J is TRBJ1-1 and V is TRBV2, with 7 bases that match TRBD1. Germline CDR1 and CDR2: SNHLY and FYNNEI. The length of the CDR3 is 12 residues. V gave up 10 bases and J gave up 5 bases; unmatched junction bases: 7. The CDR3 here is CATTGEDTEAFF. CDR3 bases: TGTGCCACCACAGGGGAGGATACTGAAGCTTTCTTT.

J is TRBJ1-2 and V is TRBV4-1, with 7 bases that match TRBD1. Losses at the gene ends were 1 base for V and 6 bases for J; bases not matched to a gene: 8. Germline-derived CDR1 and CDR2 are MGHRA and YSYEKL. This CDR3 has 15 residues. CDR3 coding DNA: TGCGCCAGCAGCCAAGCCCAGGGGGTTTCGAATGGCTACACCTTC. Its protein product is CASSQAQGVSNGYTF.

This clonotype showed up just a few times. This chain uses TRBV12-3 or TRBV12-4 with TRBJ1-1; no firm D call. There are 11 residues in the CDR3. V shed 3 bases and J shed 7 bases, with 6 bases lying between them. The CDR3, as DNA: TGTGCCAGCAGTTTGTGGAGTGAAGCTTTCTTT. Its protein product is CASSLWSEAFF.

This clonotype came up a few times. The chain links TRBV15 to TRBJ2-1; D perhaps matches TRBD1 (5 bases). Trimming removed 5 bases at V and 2 bases at J, with 10 bases between. Germline values: CDR1 LNHNV, CDR2 YYDKDF (reference sequence). This CDR3 contains 14 residues. DNA for the CDR3: TGTGCCACCAGCGCTACCAGGGCCTACAATGAGCAGTTCTTC. Translated: CATSATRAYNEQFF.

CDR3 nucleotide sequence: TGCGCCAGCAGCCAGGCTAAGATTACTGGGGCCAACGTCCTGACTTTC. This codes for CASSQAKITGANVLTF. This chain joins TRBV4-1 and TRBJ2-6; D gene unclear. Germline CDR1 MGHRA, CDR2 YSYEKL. Trimming left V 3 bases short and J 2 bases short, with 11 bases between. The CDR3 spans 16 residues.

The rearrangement uses TRBV20-1 and TRBJ2-3; 11 nucleotides line up with TRBD2. The length of the CDR3 is 14 residues. Trimming removed 5 bases from V and 6 bases from J; junction bases left unmatched: 7. Germline CDR1 DFQATT, CDR2 SNEGSKA (reference sequence). CDR3 protein: CSAERASGGDTQYF. In DNA, the CDR3 is TGCAGTGCTGAGCGGGCTAGCGGGGGGGATACGCAGTATTTT.

The chain carries TRBV14 and TRBJ2-5, with D perhaps TRBD1 (6 bases). From germline, CDR1 is SGHDN and CDR2 FVKESK. Trimming left V 2 bases short and J 2 bases short, with 15 bases between. The CDR3 has 16 amino acids. The CDR3 nucleotides read TGTGCCAGCAGCCAACAACAGGGACGGGGACAAGAGACCCAGTACTTC. It codes for CASSQQQGRGQETQYF. Full variable domain (outside the CDR3, taken from reference TRBV14 and TRBJ2-5): EAGVTQFPSHSVIEKGQTVTLRCDPISGHDNLYWYRRVMGKEIKFLLHFVKESKQDESGMPNNRFLAERTGGTYSTLKVQPAELEDSGVYFCASSQQQGRGQETQYFGPGTRLLVL.

This clonotype was recorded a few times. DNA for the CDR3: TGCGCCAGCAGCCAAGATAAGGGGGGTTTCTACGAGCAGTACTTC. Its protein product is CASSQDKGGFYEQYF. This chain connects TRBV4-3 to TRBJ2-7; D is possibly TRBD1 or TRBD2 (6 bases each). The CDR3 is made up of 15 amino acids. Trimming stripped 0 bases from V and 3 bases from J, with 12 bases between. From germline, CDR1 is LGHNA and CDR2 YSLEER.

The chain carries TRBV20-1 and TRBJ2-1, with D maybe TRBD1 (6 bases). V gave up 4 bases and J gave up 0 bases, with 13 bases separating them. This CDR3 region has 15 residues. Germline CDR1 reads DFQATT; CDR2 reads SNEGSKA (reference sequence). The CDR3 protein is CSANSRGSSYNEQFF. CDR3 DNA sequence: TGCAGTGCTAACTCGAGGGGGAGCTCCTACAATGAGCAGTTCTTC.